Following are 8 T cell receptor beta chains from one sample sequenced in a study of breast tumors, draining lymph nodes, adjacent tissues (TCRdb year 2016). Libraries were made using multiplex PCR. The instrument was an Illumina HiSeq 2000. TCRdb redid the processing of the public reads, applying fastp at Q25 and MiXCR, and retained in-frame beta chains. Merged by CDR3 protein, the rows form single entries marked with the most common genes and DNA. This sample has approximately 90,000 distinct CDR3 sequences in its table, and roughly 29% of those were observed once. The top ten clonotypes cover 8.1% of the sample. The axillary draining lymph nodes of breast cancer patients were the source of the lymph node samples. Material for sequencing was axillary lymph node tissue. Receptor source: a female donor with breast cancer. Some clones in this sample may be carry-over from other donors' samples.

A word on this clonotype: A junction boundary mismatches the germline segment, possibly from a read error. The chain recombines TRBV14 with TRBJ1-3; unclear D gene. The CDR3 covers 14 residues. Germline-derived CDR1 and CDR2 are SGHDN and FVKESK. The CDR3 DNA reads as TGTGCCAGCAGCCTAACATTCCCTGGAAACTCCATATATTTT. This gives the protein CASSLTFPGNSIYF.

The sample holds many counts of this clonotype. This chain joins TRBV18 and TRBJ2-7; TRBD2 matches at 8 bases. V trimming: 5 bases; J trimming: 3 bases; junction bases outside the gene matches: 9. This CDR3 is 15 amino acids long. Germline loops: CDR1 KGHSH, CDR2 LQKENI. CDR3 amino acids: CASSVGAGGGYEQYF. The CDR3 DNA is TGTGCCAGCTCAGTCGGGGCGGGAGGTGGCTACGAGCAGTACTTC.

There are many counts of this clonotype. This chain joins TRBV24-1 and TRBJ2-5; tentative D call: TRBD1 (5 bases). From germline, CDR1 is KGHDR and CDR2 SFDVKD. V lost 4 bases and J 5 bases, leaving 16 bases between the germline ends. CDR3 size: 15 residues. For the CDR3, the DNA is TGTGCCACCAGTGACACCGGACACCCTGGGGAGACCCAGTACTTC. The encoded protein is CATSDTGHPGETQYF.

This chain connects TRBV5-1 to TRBJ2-7; the D gene is possibly TRBD2 (6 bases). CDR1 SGHRS and CDR2 YFSETQ come from the germline V gene. The CDR3 covers 16 residues. Trimming took 2 bases from V and 0 from J, leaving 15 bases between them. Here the CDR3 reads CASSFFRDSYSYEQYF. CDR3 coding DNA: TGCGCCAGCAGCTTTTTCCGGGACTCCTACTCCTACGAGCAGTACTTC. Full variable domain (missing parts from reference TRBV5-1 and TRBJ2-7): KAGVTQTPRYLIKTRGQQVTLSCSPISGHRSVSWYQQTPGQGLQFLFEYFSETQRNKGNFPGRFSGRQFSNSRSEMNVSTLELGDSALYLCASSFFRDSYSYEQYFGPGTRLTVT.

The gene calls are TRBV29-1 and TRBJ1-5, with unresolved D. The CDR3 extends over 19 amino acids. V was clipped by 3 bases and J by 0 bases, with 24 bases between them. In germline, CDR1 is SQVTM, CDR2 ANQGSEA. CDR3: CSVEEGVAIEGCSNQPQHF. The CDR3 DNA reads as TGCAGCGTTGAGGAAGGTGTAGCCATAGAAGGCTGTAGCAATCAGCCCCAGCATTTT. Combining the CDR3 with reference TRBV29-1 and TRBJ1-5 gives the whole variable domain SAVISQKPSRDICQRGTSLTIQCQVDSQVTMMFWYRQQPGQSLTLIATANQGSEATYESGFVIDKFPISRPNLTFSTLTVSNMSPEDSSIYLCSVEEGVAIEGCSNQPQHFGDGTRLSIL.

This clonotype has just a few counts. Given the absence of the conserved phenylalanine or tryptophan at the CDR3 end, a read error is likely. This chain joins TRBV20-1 and TRBJ2-5; perhaps TRBD2 as D (9 bases). Per germline, CDR1 DFQATT and CDR2 SNEGSKA (reference sequence). Trimming pared 3 bases from V and 4 bases from J, leaving 21 bases between. The CDR3 spans 16 residues. CDR3 DNA sequence: TGCAGTGCTAGGTCTCCCCCTAGCGGGACAGGAGAGACCCAGTACCTC. This sequence encodes CSARSPPSGTGETQYL.

As for this clonotype: A clone one base away is much larger, so this may be a read error. The V call is TRBV20-1, the J call TRBJ2-5, with D perhaps matching TRBD1 (6 bases). The better agreement between TRBJ1-1 and the DNA end casts doubt on the J call. Germline V gene data show CDR1 as DFQATT and CDR2 as SNEGSKA (reference sequence). The CDR3 length is 13 residues. The CDR3 region has the DNA TGCAGAACCTCCGGGGGCGTGGACACTGCAGCTTTCTTT. Residues: CRTSGGVDTAAFF.

In nucleotides, the CDR3 is TGTGCCAGCAGTGGGGCCGGGAACACTGAAGCTTTCTTT. Amino acids: CASSGAGNTEAFF. This chain joins TRBV6-1 and TRBJ1-1; D is undetermined. With 4 bases removed from V and 1 base from J, the gap between germline ends came to 7 bases. The CDR3 contains 13 residues. In germline, CDR1 is MNHNS, CDR2 SASEGT.